This TCR beta chain was obtained from a study of blood T cell repertoires in COVID-19. The germline V gene has CDR1 MGHDK and CDR2 SYGVNS. This CDR3 has 14 residues. Trimming stripped 10 bases from V and 2 bases from J, with 18 bases between. Produced via immunoSEQ multiplex PCR; TCRdb's table is partial and in-frame only. Here the sample spans more than 50,000 clones, roughly four fifths being singletons. This clonotype was sampled from a woman aged 55-75 years with acute or convalescent COVID-19. The chain combines TRBV25-1 with TRBJ2-7; tentatively, D is TRBD2 (6 bases). The sample comprised peripheral blood. CDR3 bases: TGTGCCACCAATTTGGAGGGACCAACCTACGAGCAGTACTTC. This translates into CATNLEGPTYEQYF.